This paragraph covers one T cell receptor beta chain sequence. It was with unique molecular identifiers that the TCRbeta library was prepared. Using its own MiXCR run on the PCR reads, TCRdb lists one record per CDR3 protein. The table lists about 500,000 distinct CDR3 sequences, about 31% of them singletons, with 2% to 3% in the top ten. The data were obtained in a study of T-cell reconstitution after alpha-beta-depleted transplantation in children. The germline V gene encodes CDR1 SGHTA and CDR2 FQGNSA. Trimming removed 2 bases at V and 0 bases at J, with 9 bases between. The CDR3 is 15 residues long.

The source material was PBMCs from the stem cell graft donor, sampled from the stem cell graft. The chain is built from TRBV7-2 and TRBJ2-3; D uncertain. This clonotype originated in a human donor who donated a stem cell graft to a child with aplastic anemia. CDR3 DNA sequence: TGTGCCAGCAGCTTATGGAGTACTAGCACAGATACGCAGTATTTT. Amino acids: CASSLWSTSTDTQYF.